Sequencing of this T cell receptor (beta chain) was carried out in a study of OX40 agonist ivuxolimab in advanced cancers. Study as a whole: Patients were treated with ivuxolimab, an agonistic anti-OX40 (CD134) antibody. Whole-study results and caveats: Clonal expansion by week 6 occurred in CD4+ and CD8+ blood T cells (at 0.1 to 3.0 mg/kg).

Clones were read by immunoSEQ multiplex PCR, and TCRdb kept only the in-frame ones, dropping some. The top ten clones hold about 0.3% of a sample with roughly 65,000 clones, roughly 92% of them seen once. Germline V gene sequence: CDR1 KGHSH, CDR2 LQKENI. This CDR3 has 17 amino acids. V shed 3 bases and J 7 bases; nucleotides not matched to a gene: 13. Details on this clone: Its antigen is currently unknown.

The sequence was obtained from an adult with an advanced solid tumor such as melanoma, head and neck, liver or kidney cancer. Sequencing used CD4+ or CD8+ T cells sorted from blood, obtained in a trial of the OX40 agonist ivuxolimab. The rearrangement links TRBV18 to TRBJ1-5, with TRBD1 matching 9 bases. The CDR3 coding sequence is TGTGCCAGCTCACCCCTGGGACAGGGTGCGGGAGGGCAGCCCCAGCATTTT. It is translated as CASSPLGQGAGGQPQHF.